Below are 28 T cell receptor beta chains sequenced from a single sample in a study of Graves' ophthalmopathy and Graves' hyperthyroidism. Scientists amplified the TCR beta CDR3 regions from RNA transcripts. HTBI primers served in a first-round RT-PCR, which a second-round multiplex PCR followed. MiXCR was run by TCRdb on the multiplex PCR reads, yielding one entry per CDR3 protein. This sample has about 230,000 distinct CDR3 sequences, with around 45% found just once. Sample: peripheral blood. These receptors were taken from an adult man with Graves' ophthalmopathy.

In this sample, this clonotype turned up once. The J gene is TRBJ2-7, the V gene TRBV20-1, with 7 bases aligning to TRBD2. This CDR3 has 15 residues. The germline V gene has CDR1 DFQATT and CDR2 SNEGSKA (reference sequence). J gave up 0 bases and V 6 bases, and 11 bases lay outside the gene matches. The CDR3 DNA reads as TGCAGTGCCCCACTAGCGTCCCAGGACTCCTACGAGCAGTACTTC. Amino acid sequence: CSAPLASQDSYEQYF.

V and J are TRBV7-8 and TRBJ2-3, with 7 nucleotides matching TRBD2. In germline, CDR1 is SGHVS, CDR2 FQNEAQ. The J segment lost 4 bases and the V segment lost 5 bases, leaving 6 bases of the junction unmatched. CDR3 length: 14 amino acids. The DNA for the CDR3 is TGTGCCAGCAGCGCGCGGGGGAGGTCAGATACGCAGTATTTT. The encoded protein is CASSARGRSDTQYF.

This clonotype was seen a few times. The J gene is TRBJ1-3, the V gene TRBV5-8; 7 bases align to TRBD1. From germline, CDR1 is SGHTS and CDR2 YDEGEE. CDR3 length: 15 amino acids. V dropped 4 bases and J dropped 0; count of bases not matched to a gene: 4. This CDR3 reads CASSLGTASGNTIYF. Here the CDR3 DNA reads TGTGCCAGCAGCCTTGGGACAGCCTCTGGAAACACCATATATTTT.

The chain carries TRBV12-3 or TRBV12-4 and TRBJ1-5; the match to TRBD1 covers 11 bases. The CDR3 runs to 14 residues. The junction had 4 bases not matched to a gene; V was cut back by 5 bases and J by 7 bases. CDR3 in amino acids: CASSRDRGYQPQHF. The CDR3 nucleotides are TGTGCCAGCAGTCGGGACAGGGGGTACCAGCCCCAGCATTTT.

In the case of this clonotype: Since a far larger clone is one base different, this is likely a read error. The chain links TRBV2 to TRBJ1-1; 7 bases are shared with TRBD1. The germline V gene encodes CDR1 SNHLY and CDR2 FYNNEI. The CDR3 consists of 13 residues. CDR3: CASSLQGNIEAFF. The DNA for the CDR3 is TGTGCCAGCAGTTTACAGGGGAACATTGAAGCTTTCTTT.

This clonotype was recorded a few times. CDR3 amino acids: CSARASGPSYEQYF. The DNA of the CDR3 is TGCAGTGCTAGAGCTAGCGGGCCCTCCTACGAGCAGTACTTC. The chain is built from TRBV20-1 and TRBJ2-7, with 8 positions matching TRBD2. CDR1 is DFQATT, CDR2 SNEGSKA, per germline (reference sequence). This CDR3 has 14 amino acids. Germline trimming cut 1 base from V and 0 bases from J; bases unmatched to any gene: 2.

For the CDR3, the DNA is TGTGCCATCAGGCGTGACACCAATAGCAATCAGCCCCAGCATTTT. This translates into CAIRRDTNSNQPQHF. The chain has TRBV10-3 and TRBJ1-5, with D unresolved. Germline V lookup: CDR1 ENHRY, CDR2 SYGVKD. The V and J ends lost 6 bases and 0 bases respectively, with 12 bases between them. The CDR3 runs to 15 residues.

This clonotype was detected a few times. An end of the junction differs from the germline gene, which may be a read error. This chain connects TRBV24-1 to TRBJ1-5, with TRBD1 as a possible D gene (5 bases). CDR3 length: 12 amino acids. In germline, CDR1 is KGHDR, CDR2 SFDVKD. The CDR3 bases are TGTGCCAGCAGTTTGGGGGGTTCGCCCCAGCATTTT. Its protein product is CASSLGGSPQHF.

This sequence joins TRBV4-1 and TRBJ2-5; D is unresolved. The germline V gene encodes CDR1 MGHRA and CDR2 YSYEKL. V was clipped by 0 bases and J by 5 bases, with 13 bases between them. This CDR3 is 15 amino acids long. CDR3 in amino acids: CASSQDWTIGETQYF. The DNA for the CDR3 is TGCGCCAGCAGCCAAGACTGGACCATCGGCGAGACCCAGTACTTC.

This clonotype was observed at least ten times. This chain uses TRBV20-1 with TRBJ2-7; 7 nucleotides line up with TRBD1. Germline loops: CDR1 DFQATT, CDR2 SNEGSKA (reference sequence). The CDR3 contains 14 residues. Trimming took 5 bases from V and 4 from J; bases not matched to a gene: 11. The CDR3 DNA follows: TGCAGTGCTCTCCGGGACAGAGACTTTTACGAGCAGTACTTC. This gives the protein CSALRDRDFYEQYF.

The chain couples TRBV28 to TRBJ2-5, with TRBD1 matching 9 bases. J lost 3 bases, V lost 5 bases, and 10 bases had no gene match. The CDR3 is made up of 16 amino acids. Germline V lookup: CDR1 MDHEN, CDR2 SYDVKM. CDR3 sequence reads: CASSPWDRAAEETQYF. The CDR3 DNA follows: TGTGCCAGCAGTCCCTGGGACAGGGCGGCAGAAGAGACCCAGTACTTC.

This chain uses TRBV7-9 with TRBJ2-6; D ambiguous. Germline lookup yields CDR1 SEHNR and CDR2 FQNEAQ (reference sequence). Deletions cut 10 bases from V and 2 bases from J, with 9 bases between. The CDR3 totals 13 residues. The CDR3 sequence: CATTGPGANVLTF. Written as DNA, the CDR3 is TGTGCCACCACGGGTCCTGGGGCCAACGTCCTGACTTTC. Full variable domain (rest looked up from reference TRBV7-9 and TRBJ2-6): DTGVSQNPRHKITKRGQNVTFRCDPISEHNRLYWYRQTLGQGPEFLTYFQNEAQLEKSRLLSDRFSAERPKGSFSTLEIQRTEQGDSAMYLCATTGPGANVLTFGAGSRLTVL.

The chain employs TRBV5-4 and TRBJ2-5; 10 nucleotides agree with TRBD2. The CDR3 runs 16 residues. Germline CDR1 and CDR2: SGHNT and YYREEE (reference sequence). V shed 3 bases and J 3 bases; nucleotides not matched to a gene: 8. The CDR3 region is CASSSSVLAGEETQYF. In nucleotides, the CDR3 is TGTGCCAGCAGCTCGTCAGTCCTAGCGGGAGAAGAGACCCAGTACTTC.

Turning to this clonotype: Possible read error: a much larger clone is one base away. V usage is TRBV29-1 and J usage is TRBJ2-7; D call uncertain. Per the germline V gene, CDR1 is SQVTM and CDR2 is ANQGSEA. The ends were cut back, 7 bases at V and 4 bases at J, with 11 bases in the middle. The CDR3 length is 11 residues. DNA for the CDR3: TGCAGCGCCGCAATAAAATACGAGCAGTACTTC. Amino acids: CSAAIKYEQYF.

V is TRBV7-8 and J is TRBJ2-6; 8 positions agree with TRBD2. Germline V gene lookup returns CDR1 SGHVS and CDR2 FQNEAQ. J gave up 1 base and V 1 base, and 6 bases lay outside the gene matches. This CDR3 spans 18 amino acids. CDR3 coding DNA: TGTGCCAGCAGCTTAGTGGGACTAGACTTTTCTGGGGCCAACGTCCTGACTTTC. It specifies CASSLVGLDFSGANVLTF.

The table lists this clonotype with a few counts. The chain couples TRBV13 to TRBJ2-7, with 8 bases fitting TRBD2. Germline lookup yields CDR1 PRHDT and CDR2 FYEKMQ (reference sequence). Unmatched junction bases numbered 7, after V lost 6 bases and J lost 0 bases. The CDR3 loop spans 15 amino acids. CDR3 residues: CASSTLAGVSYEQYF. The CDR3 DNA reads as TGTGCCAGCAGTACGCTAGCGGGTGTCTCCTACGAGCAGTACTTC.

This clonotype was observed at least ten times. V usage is TRBV10-2 and J usage is TRBJ1-2; D is unresolved. This CDR3 spans 13 amino acids. In germline, CDR1 is WSHSY, CDR2 SAAADI. V lost 6 bases to trimming and J lost 7 bases, with 15 bases between them. The CDR3 nucleotides are TGCGCCAGCAGGGGAACAAGCCGGGGTGGCTACACCTTC. Residues: CASRGTSRGGYTF.

The rearrangement joins TRBV7-9 to TRBJ1-1, with TRBD1 matching 9 bases. The CDR3 loop spans 20 amino acids. Germline CDR1 and CDR2: SEHNR and FQNEAQ (reference sequence). The J segment lost 7 bases and the V segment lost 6 bases, leaving 27 bases of the junction unmatched. CDR3 DNA sequence: TGTGCCAGCAGTTCCTCAGTGGTGCGCGATCGACAGGGGGATAGGGGTGAAGCTTTCTTT. Translation: CASSSSVVRDRQGDRGEAFF. Together with reference TRBV7-9 and TRBJ1-1, the CDR3 gives the full variable domain: DTGVSQNPRHKITKRGQNVTFRCDPISEHNRLYWYRQTLGQGPEFLTYFQNEAQLEKSRLLSDRFSAERPKGSFSTLEIQRTEQGDSAMYLCASSSSVVRDRQGDRGEAFFGQGTRLTVV.

The chain uses TRBV2 and TRBJ1-4; D possibly corresponds to TRBD1 (5 bases). V was clipped by 7 bases and J by 0 bases, with 15 bases between them. This CDR3 region has 16 residues. The germline V gene encodes CDR1 SNHLY and CDR2 FYNNEI. The CDR3 reads CASIGGTASTNEKLFF. Written as DNA, the CDR3 is TGTGCCAGCATTGGGGGTACGGCATCAACTAATGAAAAACTGTTTTTT.

The CDR3 protein is CRARDREDTEAFF. As DNA, the CDR3 is TGCAGGGCCCGGGACAGGGAGGACACTGAAGCTTTCTTT. The rearrangement links TRBV20-1 to TRBJ1-1; 9 nucleotides line up with TRBD1. The CDR3 sequence is 13 residues long. The germline CDR1 and CDR2 sequences are DFQATT and SNEGSKA (reference sequence).

J is TRBJ1-2 and V is TRBV7-9; TRBD1 agrees at 9 bases. The CDR3 contains 15 residues. Germline CDR1 is SEHNR and CDR2 is FQNEAQ (reference sequence). The J segment lost 7 bases and the V segment lost 4 bases, leaving 10 bases of the junction unmatched. This chain's CDR3 is CASSSYRTGDVGYTF. CDR3 coding DNA: TGTGCCAGCAGCTCCTACCGGACAGGGGATGTTGGCTACACCTTC.

This rearrangement joins TRBV5-1 to TRBJ2-5, with D possibly being TRBD1 (6 bases). The J call is in doubt because the DNA end fits TRBJ2-4 better. Germline CDR1 is SGHRS and CDR2 is YFSETQ. This CDR3 has 13 residues. DNA for the CDR3: TGCGCCAGCAGCTTGGACAGGGCGAACATTCAGTACTTC. Translated: CASSLDRANIQYF.

The chain joins TRBV19 to TRBJ1-2; no firm D call. V dropped 5 bases and J dropped 0 bases, with 13 bases sitting between them. The CDR3 runs 15 residues. Germline V lookup: CDR1 LNHDA, CDR2 SQIVND (reference sequence). CDR3 sequence reads: CASSLRSTANYGYTF. The CDR3 DNA reads TGTGCCAGTAGTCTCCGCTCTACAGCTAACTATGGCTACACCTTC.

Here the CDR3 reads CASSIFRDRGWNSPLHF. In nucleotides, the CDR3 is TGTGCCAGTAGTATTTTCCGGGACAGGGGTTGGAATTCACCCCTCCACTTT. V gene TRBV19 combines with J gene TRBJ1-6, with TRBD1 identical over 10 bases. The V gene's germline CDR1 is LNHDA and CDR2 SQIVND (reference sequence). Germline trimming cut 3 bases from V and 7 bases from J; bases unmatched to any gene: 9. The CDR3 has 17 residues.

The CDR3 DNA is TGTGCCAGTAGTACCACAGGATACAATGAGCAGTTCTTC. Amino acids: CASSTTGYNEQFF. V gene TRBV19 combines with J gene TRBJ2-1; tentatively, D is TRBD1 (5 bases). The CDR3 contains 13 residues. CDR1 is LNHDA, CDR2 SQIVND, per germline (reference sequence). V was cut by 4 bases and J by 4 bases, with 8 bases left in between. The full variable domain, completed using reference TRBV19 and TRBJ2-1, is DGGITQSPKYLFRKEGQNVTLSCEQNLNHDAMYWYRQDPGQGLRLIYYSQIVNDFQKGDIAEGYSVSREKKESFPLTVTSAQKNPTAFYLCASSTTGYNEQFFGPGTRLTVL.

This chain joins TRBV15 and TRBJ2-5; D may be TRBD1 (5 bases). Germline CDR1 and CDR2: LNHNV and YYDKDF (reference sequence). This CDR3 region has 13 residues. Trimming removed 0 bases at V and 5 bases at J, with 7 bases between. Here the CDR3 DNA reads TGTGCCACCAGCAGAGATAGACAGGAGACCCAGTACTTC. It specifies CATSRDRQETQYF.

This clonotype was observed at least ten times. The chain uses TRBV7-3 and TRBJ2-7; D is uncertain. The length of the CDR3 is 12 residues. In germline, CDR1 is SGHTA, CDR2 FQGTGA. Trimming took off 10 bases at V and 3 bases at J, with 13 bases between the two ends. The CDR3: CATSDGDYEQYF. The CDR3 DNA is TGTGCCACCTCGGACGGAGACTACGAGCAGTACTTC.

This clonotype was detected once. The rearrangement links TRBV2 to TRBJ1-2; maybe TRBD1 (5 bases). The CDR3 is 12 amino acids. Trimming pared 1 base from V and 13 bases from J, leaving 13 bases between. CDR1 and CDR2 (germline): SNHLY, FYNNEI. CDR3 sequence (DNA): TGTGCCAGCAGTGAAGAGAACAGGCGCTGCACCTTC. It codes for CASSEENRRCTF.